This T cell receptor beta chain was identified in a study of blood T cell repertoires in COVID-19. The overall study: Acute and convalescent COVID-19 specimens originated in the United States, Italy and Spain.

The authors' processing: Nucleated cell counts were estimated from reference gene primer amplification. Measured with immunoSEQ multiplex PCR; TCRdb has only the in-frame clones, and not every one. V and J calls and clone size are copied from that table; D and trimming were computed from the DNA. The table records tens of thousands of clones, 70% to 90% of them present only once. The CDR3 consists of 15 residues. Trimming removed 0 bases from V and 0 bases from J, with 9 bases in between. Germline CDR1 reads SGHDT; CDR2 reads YYEEEE. The receptor comes from a man aged 70-80 years with acute or convalescent COVID-19. This chain joins TRBV5-6 and TRBJ2-5; the D gene is possibly TRBD2 (6 bases). The source material was peripheral blood. The CDR3 DNA reads TGTGCCAGCAGCTTGGTACGGGACTACCAAGAGACCCAGTACTTC. This codes for CASSLVRDYQETQYF.